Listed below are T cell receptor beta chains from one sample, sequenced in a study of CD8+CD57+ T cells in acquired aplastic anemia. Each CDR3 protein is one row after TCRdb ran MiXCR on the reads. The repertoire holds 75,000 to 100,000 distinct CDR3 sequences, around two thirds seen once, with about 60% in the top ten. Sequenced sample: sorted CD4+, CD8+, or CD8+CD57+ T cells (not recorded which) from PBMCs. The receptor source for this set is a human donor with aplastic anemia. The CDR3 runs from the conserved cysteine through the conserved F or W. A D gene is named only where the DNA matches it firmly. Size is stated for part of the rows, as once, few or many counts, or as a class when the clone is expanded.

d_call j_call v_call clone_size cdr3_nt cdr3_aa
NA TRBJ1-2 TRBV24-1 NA TGTGCCACCAGTCCGGGTGAGGGCTATGGCTACACCTTC CATSPGEGYGYTF
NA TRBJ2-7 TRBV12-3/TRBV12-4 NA TGTGCCAGCAGTTTGTATGCATCGTCCTACGAGCAGTACTTC CASSLYASSYEQYF
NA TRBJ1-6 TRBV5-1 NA TGCGCCAGCAGCTTGAATGACAGGACGGTCTATAATTCACCCCTCCACTTT CASSLNDRTVYNSPLHF
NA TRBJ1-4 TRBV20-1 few TGCAGTGCTAGTGCGCTGGTTAATGAAAAACTGTTTTTT CSASALVNEKLFF
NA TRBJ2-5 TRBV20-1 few TGCAGTGCTAGAAGCAGGGGACAGACCCAGTACTTC CSARSRGQTQYF
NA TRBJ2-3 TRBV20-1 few TGCAGTGCGAGAGGATGGGCGAACACAGATACGCAGTATTTT CSARGWANTDTQYF
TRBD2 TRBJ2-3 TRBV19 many TGTGCCAGTAGTACCACTAGCGGGGACACAGATACGCAGTATTTT CASSTTSGDTDTQYF
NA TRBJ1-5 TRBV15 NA TGTGCCACCAAACGGTTTGGTAGCAATCAGCCCCAGCATTTT CATKRFGSNQPQHF
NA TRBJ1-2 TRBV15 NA TGTGCCACCAGCAGAGTAGTCGGCGACTACACCTTC CATSRVVGDYTF
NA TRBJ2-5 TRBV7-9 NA TGTGCCAGCGCGCTCGGACAGAAAGAGACCCAGTACTTC CASALGQKETQYF
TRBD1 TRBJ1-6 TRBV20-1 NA TGCAGTGCTGTTCGACAGGGTGACAATTCACCCCTCCACTTT CSAVRQGDNSPLHF